The 19 T cell receptor beta chains in this list originate from one sample, sequenced in a study of technical replicates of blood from a few donors. The data were produced by immunoSEQ multiplex PCR, yet TCRdb's version contains in-frame clones alone and is incomplete. The sample comprises tens of thousands of clones, 75% to 95% of which are singletons, and 0.25% rests with the top ten. The material sequenced was T cells isolated from PBMCs. These receptors all come from a human donor in good health.

V and J are TRBV28 and TRBJ2-7, with D perhaps matching TRBD2 (6 bases). CDR1 is MDHEN, CDR2 SYDVKM, per germline. The CDR3 spans 15 residues. Trimming took 4 bases from V and 5 from J, leaving 18 bases between them. The CDR3 here is CASSSTGTYRDEQYF. In DNA, the CDR3 is TGTGCCAGCAGTTCAACCGGGACTTACCGTGACGAGCAGTACTTC.

This clone was recorded once. The chain has TRBV6-1 and TRBJ2-1, with 11 nucleotides matching TRBD2. This CDR3 has 15 amino acids. CDR1 is MNHNS and CDR2 is SASEGT in the germline V gene. The J segment lost 8 bases and the V segment lost 6 bases, leaving 9 bases of the junction unmatched. CDR3 protein: CASSETLAGVDEQFF. The CDR3 nucleotides read TGTGCCAGCAGCGAGACACTAGCGGGAGTCGATGAGCAGTTCTTC.

The chain uses TRBV28 and TRBJ2-3; 8 positions agree with TRBD2. CDR3 length: 15 residues. V lost 6 bases, J lost 2 bases, and 7 bases stayed unmatched. From germline, CDR1 is MDHEN and CDR2 SYDVKM. CDR3 region: CASRGSGGPTDTQYF. The CDR3 nucleotides read TGTGCCAGCAGGGGGTCGGGAGGGCCCACAGATACGCAGTATTTT.

This sequence joins TRBV11-1 and TRBJ2-7, with D tentatively TRBD2 (5 bases). V was pared by 3 bases and J by 0 bases, with 6 bases between. Germline values: CDR1 SGHAT, CDR2 FQDESV (reference sequence). The CDR3 spans 13 residues. DNA of the CDR3: TGTGCCAGCAGCTTCGGGAACTCCTACGAGCAGTACTTC. This codes for CASSFGNSYEQYF.

V and J are TRBV2 and TRBJ2-1; D unresolved. This CDR3 comprises 11 residues. Germline values: CDR1 SNHLY, CDR2 FYNNEI. Trimming cost V 6 bases and J 7 bases, with 7 bases left between them. The CDR3 region is CASRPTNEQFF. CDR3 nucleotide sequence: TGTGCCAGCAGGCCGACTAATGAGCAGTTCTTC.

V and J are TRBV19 and TRBJ1-3; D unresolved. Germline V gene data show CDR1 as LNHDA and CDR2 as SQIVND (reference sequence). CDR3 length: 15 residues. The V gene lost 4 bases and the J gene lost 0 bases, with 10 bases spanning the gap. CDR3 amino acids: CASSTPTSSGNTIYF. DNA of the CDR3: TGTGCCAGTAGTACCCCTACGAGCTCTGGAAACACCATATATTTT. The full variable domain, its missing parts supplied by reference TRBV19 and TRBJ1-3, is DGGITQSPKYLFRKEGQNVTLSCEQNLNHDAMYWYRQDPGQGLRLIYYSQIVNDFQKGDIAEGYSVSREKKESFPLTVTSAQKNPTAFYLCASSTPTSSGNTIYFGEGSWLTVV.

The V and J genes are TRBV27 and TRBJ2-1, with no clear D. From germline, CDR1 is MNHEY and CDR2 SMNVEV (reference sequence). V shed 4 bases and J shed 7 bases, with 8 bases lying between them. This CDR3 is 12 amino acids long. The CDR3 nucleotides are TGTGCCAGCAGTTCAGGATGGAATGAGCAGTTCTTC. Translation gives CASSSGWNEQFF.

This clone was picked up one time. This sequence joins TRBV28 and TRBJ1-1, with D tentatively TRBD1 (6 bases). V lost 6 bases, J lost 5 bases, and 10 bases lay in between. The germline CDR1 and CDR2 sequences are MDHEN and SYDVKM. The CDR3 runs to 12 residues. CDR3 residues: CASSRQVTEAFF. CDR3 DNA: TGTGCCAGCAGCCGACAGGTAACTGAAGCTTTCTTT.

The chain combines TRBV29-1 with TRBJ2-3; D gene uncertain. The germline V gene encodes CDR1 SQVTM and CDR2 ANQGSEA. This CDR3 has 15 amino acids. The V gene lost 2 bases and the J gene lost 2 bases, with 14 bases spanning the gap. CDR3 loop: CSVELAVEPTDTQYF. DNA for the CDR3: TGCAGCGTTGAACTTGCGGTGGAACCCACAGATACGCAGTATTTT.

This chain joins TRBV18 and TRBJ2-1; 8 positions match TRBD2. This CDR3 is 14 amino acids long. V dropped 5 bases and J dropped 10; count of bases not matched to a gene: 10. In germline, CDR1 is KGHSH, CDR2 LQKENI. Written as DNA, the CDR3 is TGTGCCAGCTCAGGTAGCGGGGCGCCCGGGGAGCAGTTCTTC. This codes for CASSGSGAPGEQFF. The complete variable domain, with remaining parts taken from reference TRBV18 and TRBJ2-1, reads NAGVMQNPRHLVRRRGQEARLRCSPMKGHSHVYWYRQLPEEGLKFMVYLQKENIIDESGMPKERFSAEFPKEGPSILRIQQVVRGDSAAYFCASSGSGAPGEQFFGPGTRLTVL.

This rearrangement joins TRBV6-5 to TRBJ1-5; D is undetermined. The CDR3 is 12 amino acids. V lost 6 bases, J lost 3 bases, and 6 bases lay in between. Germline V gene lookup returns CDR1 MNHEY and CDR2 SVGAGI. The CDR3 coding sequence is TGTGCCAGCAGGGAGCTCAATCAGCCCCAGCATTTT. It translates to CASRELNQPQHF.

The gene calls are TRBV27 and TRBJ2-2; TRBD2 agrees at 7 bases. CDR1 and CDR2 from the germline V gene are MNHEY and SMNVEV (reference sequence). The CDR3 runs to 15 residues. CDR3 residues: CVSGGLAANTGELFF. In nucleotides, the CDR3 is TGTGTCTCGGGGGGTCTCGCCGCGAACACCGGGGAGCTGTTTTTT.

This chain joins TRBV9 and TRBJ2-7, with 9 bases identical to TRBD1. Trimming at V came to 3 bases and at J to 3 bases, leaving 1 base not matched to a gene. Germline V gene lookup returns CDR1 SGDLS and CDR2 YYNGEE. The CDR3 sequence is 13 residues long. The chain's CDR3 is CASSEGQGYEQYF. The CDR3 DNA reads as TGTGCCAGCAGCGAGGGACAGGGCTACGAGCAGTACTTC. Full variable domain (outside the CDR3, taken from reference TRBV9 and TRBJ2-7): DSGVTQTPKHLITATGQRVTLRCSPRSGDLSVYWYQQSLDQGLQFLIQYYNGEERAKGNILERFSAQQFPDLHSELNLSSLELGDSALYFCASSEGQGYEQYFGPGTRLTVT.

In its sample, this clone was seen a few times. This rearrangement joins TRBV5-1 to TRBJ1-1, with 9 bases aligning to TRBD1. V lost 3 bases to trimming and J lost 1 base; unmatched junction nucleotides: 25. Germline V CDR1 and CDR2: SGHRS, YFSETQ. There are 22 residues in the CDR3. The CDR3 region is CASSSINNGTGWPLKGNTEAFF. The CDR3 DNA follows: TGCGCCAGCAGCTCAATAAACAACGGGACAGGGTGGCCCCTTAAGGGGAACACTGAAGCTTTCTTT. Using reference TRBV5-1 and TRBJ1-1 for the parts outside the CDR3, the full variable domain is KAGVTQTPRYLIKTRGQQVTLSCSPISGHRSVSWYQQTPGQGLQFLFEYFSETQRNKGNFPGRFSGRQFSNSRSEMNVSTLELGDSALYLCASSSINNGTGWPLKGNTEAFFGQGTRLTVV.

The V call is TRBV10-2, the J call TRBJ2-7; TRBD2 aligns across 7 bases. Trimming at V came to 2 bases and at J to 3 bases, leaving 1 base not matched to a gene. CDR1 is WSHSY, CDR2 SAAADI, per germline. The CDR3 has 13 residues. DNA for the CDR3: TGCGCCAGCAGTGAGCCTAGCGGCTACGAGCAGTACTTC. The encoded protein is CASSEPSGYEQYF.

This clone was observed a handful of times. The chain recombines TRBV30 with TRBJ1-5, with D maybe TRBD1 (6 bases). From germline, CDR1 is GTSNPN and CDR2 SVGIG (reference sequence). The CDR3 sequence is 13 residues long. V was shortened by 2 bases and J by 6 bases, with 11 bases between the two germline ends. In DNA, the CDR3 is TGTGCCTGGAGTCGGCAGGGGACTCAGCCCCAGCATTTT. Its protein is CAWSRQGTQPQHF.

The chain uses TRBV5-4 and TRBJ2-1, with 12 bases aligning to TRBD2. After removal of 5 bases from V and 6 bases from J, the junction contained 3 bases not matched to a gene. CDR3 length: 14 residues. Germline assignment: CDR1 SGHNT and CDR2 YYREEE (reference sequence). The CDR3 region has the DNA TGTGCCAGCAGTTTGACTAGCGGGAGCAATGAGCAGTTCTTC. This codes for CASSLTSGSNEQFF.

The rearrangement uses TRBV18 and TRBJ1-2; 7 bases map to TRBD1. The CDR3 consists of 15 residues. Germline CDR1 reads KGHSH; CDR2 reads LQKENI. Trimming at V came to 1 base and at J to 4 bases, leaving 6 bases not matched to a gene. CDR3 sequence: CASSPQGAHFYGYTF. The CDR3 DNA reads as TGTGCCAGCTCACCACAGGGGGCCCACTTCTATGGCTACACCTTC.

The V gene is TRBV7-9, the J gene TRBJ2-5, with 7 bases fitting TRBD1. The CDR3 is 14 amino acids. CDR1 and CDR2 (germline): SEHNR, FQNEAQ (reference sequence). J lost 2 bases, V lost 5 bases, and 5 bases had no gene match. DNA of the CDR3: TGTGCCAGCAGCCCCGGGACAGAACAAGAGACCCAGTACTTC. Residues: CASSPGTEQETQYF.